Listed below are T cell receptor beta chains from one sample, sequenced in a study of blood T cell repertoires in COVID-19. This table comes from immunoSEQ multiplex PCR, and its TCRdb copy is limited to in-frame clones, with some not included. In the table there are 100,000 to 120,000 clones, roughly 81% of which are singletons. The source material was peripheral blood. The receptors originated from a woman aged 70 to 79 with acute or convalescent COVID-19. Both conserved end residues are part of each CDR3. A clone size is listed for some rows: how often the clone was seen (once, few, many), or a class if it is expanded.

CDR3aa,v_gene,abundance,j_gene
CASSPGQGLSGYTF,TRBV28,NA,TRBJ1-2
CASSLGTTDLERQYF,TRBV11-2,NA,TRBJ2-3
CASSQRQFPPYEQYF,TRBV27,NA,TRBJ2-7
CASSYIQDNSPLHF,TRBV6-5,NA,TRBJ1-6
CATRGNPGQQAFF,TRBV24-1,NA,TRBJ1-1
CASSISGIDEQYF,TRBV19,NA,TRBJ2-7
CASNLGQEYNEQFF,TRBV19,NA,TRBJ2-1
CASSQGLNRNYGYTF,TRBV4-1,NA,TRBJ1-2
CASSGSGTSGTDTQYF,TRBV18,NA,TRBJ2-3
CASRPSGQGSNSPLHF,TRBV28,NA,TRBJ1-6
CASNSRRTDYGYTF,TRBV19,NA,TRBJ1-2
CASSQEGHRANTEAFF,TRBV4-1,NA,TRBJ1-1
CSGLGPGFEQYF,TRBV29-1,NA,TRBJ2-7
CASSGRTGATYEQYF,TRBV2,NA,TRBJ2-7
CASSPKRPPEQYF,TRBV27,NA,TRBJ2-7
CASSEAQASGLYGYTF,TRBV2,NA,TRBJ1-2
CASSIGTGQETQYF,TRBV9,NA,TRBJ2-5
CASSPRSGRAETQYF,TRBV7-2,NA,TRBJ2-5
CASSLDTEYGYTF,TRBV7-9,NA,TRBJ1-2
CASRAGTSYHNEQFF,TRBV6-5,NA,TRBJ2-1
CASSFGARGPTPAKNIQYF,TRBV5-4,few,TRBJ2-4
CSVDSGFGQETQYF,TRBV29-1,NA,TRBJ2-5
CASSGPGTGDFATNEKLFF,TRBV6-2/TRBV6-3,NA,TRBJ1-4
CASSTRLAAYNEQFF,TRBV11-3,NA,TRBJ2-1
CASSLVQGTGELFF,TRBV5-4,NA,TRBJ2-2
CAILGLAGAEGKETQYF,TRBV5-1,few,TRBJ2-5
CASRSTDTGELFF,TRBV28,NA,TRBJ2-2
CASSFRLGAYNEQFF,TRBV27,once,TRBJ2-1
CASSDGIWSTDTQYF,TRBV2,once,TRBJ2-3
CARGVHEGNEQYF,TRBV2,NA,TRBJ2-7
CASSLSQGNTIYF,TRBV4-3,NA,TRBJ1-3
CASSPRQGAGNTEAFF,TRBV18,once,TRBJ1-1
CALDGWGLNMNTEAFF,TRBV7-9,NA,TRBJ1-1
CASSLVGGLGQPSYNEQFF,TRBV13,NA,TRBJ2-1